This T cell receptor (beta chain) originates from a study of blood T cell repertoires in COVID-19. On the study more broadly: Specimens from acute and convalescent COVID-19 originated in the United States, Italy and Spain. Sample material is recorded as cDNA or gDNA derived from T cells, B-cell-depleted T cells, or PBMCs.

Original handling: The authors estimated nucleated cell counts from reference gene primer amplification. The repertoire was sequenced with immunoSEQ multiplex PCR; TCRdb's copy has only in-frame clones and lacks some. V and J calls and clone size are copied from that table; D and trimming were computed from the DNA. The profile shows 160,000 or so clones, about 81% of them singletons. The CDR3 loop spans 17 amino acids. V was cut by 0 bases and J by 5 bases, with 21 bases left in between. The germline V gene encodes CDR1 SGHKS and CDR2 YYEKEE (reference sequence). The clonotype was recovered from a woman aged 80 or older with acute or convalescent COVID-19. The sequencing sample was made of peripheral blood. The chain links TRBV5-5 to TRBJ2-7; perhaps TRBD1 as D (5 bases). This CDR3 reads CASSLATSGFATDEQYF. The CDR3 coding sequence is TGTGCCAGCAGCTTGGCGACTTCAGGGTTTGCGACCGACGAGCAGTACTTC.